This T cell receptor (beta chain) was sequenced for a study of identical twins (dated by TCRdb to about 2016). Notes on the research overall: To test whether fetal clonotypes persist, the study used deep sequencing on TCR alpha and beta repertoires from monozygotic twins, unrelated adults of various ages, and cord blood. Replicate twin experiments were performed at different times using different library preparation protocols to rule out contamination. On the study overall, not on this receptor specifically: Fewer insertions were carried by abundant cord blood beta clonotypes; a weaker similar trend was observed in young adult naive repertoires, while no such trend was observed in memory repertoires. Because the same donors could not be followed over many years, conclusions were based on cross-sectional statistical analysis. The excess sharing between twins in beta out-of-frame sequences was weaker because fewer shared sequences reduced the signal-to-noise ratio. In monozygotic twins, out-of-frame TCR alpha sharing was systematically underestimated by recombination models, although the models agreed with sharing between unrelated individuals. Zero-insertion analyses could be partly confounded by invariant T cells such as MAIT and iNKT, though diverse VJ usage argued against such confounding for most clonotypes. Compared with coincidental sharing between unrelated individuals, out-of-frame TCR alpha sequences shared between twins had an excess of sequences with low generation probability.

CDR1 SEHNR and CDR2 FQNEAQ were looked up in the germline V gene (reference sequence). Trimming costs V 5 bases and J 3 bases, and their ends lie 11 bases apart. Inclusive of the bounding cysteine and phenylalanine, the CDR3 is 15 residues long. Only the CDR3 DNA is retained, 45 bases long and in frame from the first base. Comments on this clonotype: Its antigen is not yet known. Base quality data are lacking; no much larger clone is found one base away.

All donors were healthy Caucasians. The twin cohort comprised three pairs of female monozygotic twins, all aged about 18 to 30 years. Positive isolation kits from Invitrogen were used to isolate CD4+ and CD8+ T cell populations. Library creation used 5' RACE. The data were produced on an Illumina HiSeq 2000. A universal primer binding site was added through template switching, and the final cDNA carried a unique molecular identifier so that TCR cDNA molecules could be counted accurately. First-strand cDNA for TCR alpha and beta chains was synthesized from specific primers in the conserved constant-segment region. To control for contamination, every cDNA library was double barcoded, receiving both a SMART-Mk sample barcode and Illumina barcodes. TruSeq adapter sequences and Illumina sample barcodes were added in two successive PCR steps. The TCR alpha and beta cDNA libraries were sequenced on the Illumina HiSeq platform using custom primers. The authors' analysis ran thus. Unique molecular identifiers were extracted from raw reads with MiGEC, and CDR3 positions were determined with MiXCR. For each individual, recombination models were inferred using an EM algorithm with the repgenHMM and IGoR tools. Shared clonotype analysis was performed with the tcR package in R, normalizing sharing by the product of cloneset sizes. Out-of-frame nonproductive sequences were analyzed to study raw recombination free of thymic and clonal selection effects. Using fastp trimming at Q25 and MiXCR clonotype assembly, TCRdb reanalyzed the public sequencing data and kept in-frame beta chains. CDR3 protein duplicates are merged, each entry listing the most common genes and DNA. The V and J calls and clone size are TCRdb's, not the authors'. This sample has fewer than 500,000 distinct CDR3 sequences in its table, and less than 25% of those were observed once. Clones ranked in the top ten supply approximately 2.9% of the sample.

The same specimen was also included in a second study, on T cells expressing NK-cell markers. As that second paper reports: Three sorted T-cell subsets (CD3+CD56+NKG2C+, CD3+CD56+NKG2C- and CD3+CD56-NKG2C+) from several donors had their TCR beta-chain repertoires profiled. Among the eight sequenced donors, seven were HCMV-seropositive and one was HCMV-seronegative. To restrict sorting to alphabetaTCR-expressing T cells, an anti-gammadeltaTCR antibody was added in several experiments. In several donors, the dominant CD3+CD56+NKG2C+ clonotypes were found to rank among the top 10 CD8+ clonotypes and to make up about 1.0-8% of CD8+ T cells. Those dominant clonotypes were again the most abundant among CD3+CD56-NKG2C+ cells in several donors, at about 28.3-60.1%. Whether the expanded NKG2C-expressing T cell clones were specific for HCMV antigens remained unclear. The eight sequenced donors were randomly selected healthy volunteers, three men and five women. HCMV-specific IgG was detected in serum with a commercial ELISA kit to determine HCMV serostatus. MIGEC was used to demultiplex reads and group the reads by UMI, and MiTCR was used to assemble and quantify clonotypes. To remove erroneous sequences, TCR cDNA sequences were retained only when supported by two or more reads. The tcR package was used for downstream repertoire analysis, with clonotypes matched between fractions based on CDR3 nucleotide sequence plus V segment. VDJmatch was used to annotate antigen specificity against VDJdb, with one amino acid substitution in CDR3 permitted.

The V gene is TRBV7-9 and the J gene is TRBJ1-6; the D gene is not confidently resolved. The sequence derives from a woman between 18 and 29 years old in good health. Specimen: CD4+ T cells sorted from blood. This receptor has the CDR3 CASSAQLNYNSPLHF. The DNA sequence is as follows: TGTGCCAGCAGCGCACAGCTAAACTATAATTCACCCCTCCACTTT.